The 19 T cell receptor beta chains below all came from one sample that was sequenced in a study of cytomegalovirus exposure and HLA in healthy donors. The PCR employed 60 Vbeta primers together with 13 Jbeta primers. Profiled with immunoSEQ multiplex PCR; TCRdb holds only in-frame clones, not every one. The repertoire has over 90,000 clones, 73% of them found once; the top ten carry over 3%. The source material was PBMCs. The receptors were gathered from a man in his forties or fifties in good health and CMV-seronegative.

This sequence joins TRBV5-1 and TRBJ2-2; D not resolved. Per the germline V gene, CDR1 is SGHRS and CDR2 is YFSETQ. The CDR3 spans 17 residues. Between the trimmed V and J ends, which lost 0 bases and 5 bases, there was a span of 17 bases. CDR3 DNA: TGCGCCAGCAGCTTGGGTATGTCCTCTGAGGAGACCGGGGAGCTGTTTTTT. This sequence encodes CASSLGMSSEETGELFF.

The CDR3 protein is CASSLRERAFF. In nucleotides, the CDR3 is TGTGCCAGCAGCTTAAGGGAGAGGGCTTTCTTT. The genes are TRBV11-1 and TRBJ1-1; D not certain. V shed 2 bases and J shed 11 bases, with 9 bases lying between them. This CDR3 is 11 amino acids long. Germline V gene data show CDR1 as SGHAT and CDR2 as FQDESV (reference sequence). Full variable domain (outside the CDR3, taken from reference TRBV11-1 and TRBJ1-1): EAEVAQSPRYKITEKSQAVAFWCDPISGHATLYWYRQILGQGPELLVQFQDESVVDDSQLPKDRFSAERLKGVDSTLKIQPAELGDSAMYLCASSLRERAFFGQGTRLTVV.

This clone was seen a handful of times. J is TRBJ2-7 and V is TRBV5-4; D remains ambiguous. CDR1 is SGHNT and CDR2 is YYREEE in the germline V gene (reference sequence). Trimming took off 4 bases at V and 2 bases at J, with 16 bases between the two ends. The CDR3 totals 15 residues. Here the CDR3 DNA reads TGTGCCAGCAGCGCCGCCTCCGGTAGCCCCTACGAGCAGTACTTC. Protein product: CASSAASGSPYEQYF.

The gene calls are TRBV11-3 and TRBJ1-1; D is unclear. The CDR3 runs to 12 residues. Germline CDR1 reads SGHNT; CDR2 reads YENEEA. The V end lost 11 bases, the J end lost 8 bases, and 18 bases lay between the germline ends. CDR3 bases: TGTGCCCAGCCGCTCTTCGGGTCCGAAGCTTTCTTT. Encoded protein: CAQPLFGSEAFF. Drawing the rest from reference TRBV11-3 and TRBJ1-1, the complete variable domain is EAGVVQSPRYKIIEKKQPVAFWCNPISGHNTLYWYLQNLGQGPELLIRYENEEAVDDSQLPKDRFSAERLKGVDSTLKIQPAELGDSAVYLCAQPLFGSEAFFGQGTRLTVV.

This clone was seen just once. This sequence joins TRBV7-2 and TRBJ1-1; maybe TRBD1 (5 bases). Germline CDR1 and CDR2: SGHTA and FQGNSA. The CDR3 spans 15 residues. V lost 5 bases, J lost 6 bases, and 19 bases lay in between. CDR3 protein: CASSITTGGWAEAFF. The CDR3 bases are TGTGCCAGCAGCATCACCACTGGGGGGTGGGCTGAAGCTTTCTTT. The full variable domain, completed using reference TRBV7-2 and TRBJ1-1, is GAGVSQSPSNKVTEKGKDVELRCDPISGHTALYWYRQSLGQGLEFLIYFQGNSAPDKSGLPSDRFSAERTGGSVSTLTIQRTQQEDSAVYLCASSITTGGWAEAFFGQGTRLTVV.

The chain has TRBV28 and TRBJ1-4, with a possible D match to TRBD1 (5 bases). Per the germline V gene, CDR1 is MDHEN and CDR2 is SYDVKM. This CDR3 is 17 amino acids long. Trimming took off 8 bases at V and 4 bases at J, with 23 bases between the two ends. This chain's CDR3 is CASGSSLTGGNNEKLFF. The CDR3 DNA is TGTGCCAGCGGTTCGTCCTTAACAGGCGGAAATAATGAAAAACTGTTTTTT.

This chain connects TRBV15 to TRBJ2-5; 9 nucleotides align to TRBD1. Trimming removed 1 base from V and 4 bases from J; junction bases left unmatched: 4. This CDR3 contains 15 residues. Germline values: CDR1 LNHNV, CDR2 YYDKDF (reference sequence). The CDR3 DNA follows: TGTGCCACCAGCAGAGGGGGACAGGGAGGAGAGACCCAGTACTTC. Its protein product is CATSRGGQGGETQYF.

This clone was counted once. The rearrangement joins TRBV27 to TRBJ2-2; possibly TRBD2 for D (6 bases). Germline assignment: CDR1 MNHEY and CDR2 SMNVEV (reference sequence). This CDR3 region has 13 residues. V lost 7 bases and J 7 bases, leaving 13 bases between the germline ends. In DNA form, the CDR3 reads TGTGCCAGCACCCCAGGACTATACGGGGAGCTGTTTTTT. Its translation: CASTPGLYGELFF.

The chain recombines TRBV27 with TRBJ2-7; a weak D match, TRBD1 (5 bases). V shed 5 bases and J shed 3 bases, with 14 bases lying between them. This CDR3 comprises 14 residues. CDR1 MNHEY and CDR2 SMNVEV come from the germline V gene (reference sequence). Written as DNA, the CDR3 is TGTGCCAGCAGTCCAGGGTGGTCAAGCTACGAGCAGTACTTC. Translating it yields CASSPGWSSYEQYF.

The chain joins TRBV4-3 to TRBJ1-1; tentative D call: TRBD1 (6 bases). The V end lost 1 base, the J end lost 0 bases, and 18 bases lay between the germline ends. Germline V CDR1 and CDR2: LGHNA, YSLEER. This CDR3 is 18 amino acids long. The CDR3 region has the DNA TGCGCCAGCAGCCAAGCCCAGCAGATAAACAGGGTGAACACTGAAGCTTTCTTT. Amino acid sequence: CASSQAQQINRVNTEAFF.

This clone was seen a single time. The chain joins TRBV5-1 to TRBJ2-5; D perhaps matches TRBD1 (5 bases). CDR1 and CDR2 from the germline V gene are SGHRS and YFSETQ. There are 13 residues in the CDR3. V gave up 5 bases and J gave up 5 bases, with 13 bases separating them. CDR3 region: CASSSGSPETQYF. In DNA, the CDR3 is TGCGCCAGCAGTTCAGGGTCCCCGGAGACCCAGTACTTC. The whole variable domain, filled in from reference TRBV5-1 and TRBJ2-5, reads KAGVTQTPRYLIKTRGQQVTLSCSPISGHRSVSWYQQTPGQGLQFLFEYFSETQRNKGNFPGRFSGRQFSNSRSEMNVSTLELGDSALYLCASSSGSPETQYFGPGTRLLVL.

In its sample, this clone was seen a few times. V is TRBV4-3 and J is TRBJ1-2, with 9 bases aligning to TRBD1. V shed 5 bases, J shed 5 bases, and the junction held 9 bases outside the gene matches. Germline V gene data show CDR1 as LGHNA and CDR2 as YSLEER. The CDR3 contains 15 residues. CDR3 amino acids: CASSFTGQGGYGYTF. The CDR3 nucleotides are TGCGCCAGCAGCTTTACGGGACAGGGAGGGTATGGCTACACCTTC.

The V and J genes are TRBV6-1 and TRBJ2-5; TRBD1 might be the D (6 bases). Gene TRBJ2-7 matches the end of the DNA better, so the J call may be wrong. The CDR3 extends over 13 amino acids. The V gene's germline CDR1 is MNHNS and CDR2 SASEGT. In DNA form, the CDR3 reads TGTGCCAGCAGCTACAGGGTTAGTGGCGAGCAGTACTTC. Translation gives CASSYRVSGEQYF.

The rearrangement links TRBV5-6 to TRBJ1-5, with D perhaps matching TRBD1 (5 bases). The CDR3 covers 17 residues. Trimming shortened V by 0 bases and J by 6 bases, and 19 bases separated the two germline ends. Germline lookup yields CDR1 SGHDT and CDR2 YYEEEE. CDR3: CASSLAPQGKVSQPQHF. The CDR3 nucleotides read TGTGCCAGCAGCTTGGCACCCCAGGGAAAAGTAAGTCAGCCCCAGCATTTT.

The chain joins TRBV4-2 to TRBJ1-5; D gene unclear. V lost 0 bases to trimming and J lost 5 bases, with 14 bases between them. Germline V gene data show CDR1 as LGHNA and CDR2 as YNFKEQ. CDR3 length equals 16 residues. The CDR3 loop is CASSQDQANRDQPQHF. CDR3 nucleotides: TGTGCCAGCAGCCAAGATCAGGCGAATCGCGATCAGCCCCAGCATTTT.

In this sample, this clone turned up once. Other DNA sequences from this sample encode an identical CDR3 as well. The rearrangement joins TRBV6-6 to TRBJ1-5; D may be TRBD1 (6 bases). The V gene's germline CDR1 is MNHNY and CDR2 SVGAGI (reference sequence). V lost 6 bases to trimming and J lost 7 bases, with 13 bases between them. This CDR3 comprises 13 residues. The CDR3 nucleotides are TGTGCCAGCAGCAATTCAGGGGACCAGCCCCAGCATTTT. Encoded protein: CASSNSGDQPQHF.

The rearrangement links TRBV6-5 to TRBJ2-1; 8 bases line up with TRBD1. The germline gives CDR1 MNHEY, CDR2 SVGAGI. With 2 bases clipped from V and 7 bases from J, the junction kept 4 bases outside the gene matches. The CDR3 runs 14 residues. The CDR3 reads CASSYLGQGNEQFF. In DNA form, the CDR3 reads TGTGCCAGCAGTTACCTCGGACAGGGAAATGAGCAGTTCTTC.

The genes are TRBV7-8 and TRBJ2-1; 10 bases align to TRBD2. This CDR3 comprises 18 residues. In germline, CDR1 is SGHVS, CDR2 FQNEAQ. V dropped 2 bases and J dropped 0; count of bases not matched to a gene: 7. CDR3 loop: CASSLFPSGGGSYNEQFF. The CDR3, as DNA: TGTGCCAGCAGCTTATTTCCTAGCGGGGGTGGCTCCTACAATGAGCAGTTCTTC.

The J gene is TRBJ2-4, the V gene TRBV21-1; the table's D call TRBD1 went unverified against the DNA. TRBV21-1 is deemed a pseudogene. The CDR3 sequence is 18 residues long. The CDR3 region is CASSYFSWDSAGADIQYF. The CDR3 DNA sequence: TGTGCCAGCAGCTACTTCTCGTGGGACAGCGCAGGGGCAGACATTCAGTACTTC.